Shown below are 11 T cell receptor beta chains from a single sample sequenced in a study of OX40 agonist ivuxolimab in advanced cancers. Profiled with immunoSEQ multiplex PCR; TCRdb holds only in-frame clones, not every one. The sample carries around 61,000 clones, around 80% recorded once. The starting material was CD4+ or CD8+ T cells sorted from blood, obtained in a trial of the OX40 agonist ivuxolimab. The receptors were sampled from an adult with an advanced solid tumor such as melanoma, head and neck, liver or kidney cancer.

The chain is built from TRBV6-1 and TRBJ1-3, with 7 bases matching TRBD1. This CDR3 is built from 14 residues. With 5 bases clipped from V and 5 bases from J, the junction kept 6 bases outside the gene matches. CDR1 is MNHNS and CDR2 is SASEGT in the germline V gene. In DNA, the CDR3 is TGTGCCAGCAGTATCGACAGGGCTCGAAACACCATATATTTT. It yields the protein CASSIDRARNTIYF.

This clone was picked up one time. The genes are TRBV27 and TRBJ2-7; D perhaps matches TRBD2 (5 bases). The V gene lost 8 bases and the J gene lost 9 bases, with 20 bases spanning the gap. CDR1 is MNHEY, CDR2 SMNVEV, per germline (reference sequence). This CDR3 comprises 13 residues. The CDR3 sequence is CASAGGSAGGQYF. The CDR3, as DNA: TGTGCCAGCGCGGGCGGGTCCGCAGGAGGGCAGTACTTC.

The genes are TRBV5-1 and TRBJ2-5; 8 nucleotides agree with TRBD1. The ends lost 0 bases at V and 10 bases at J; junction bases unmatched: 8. The CDR3 has 14 amino acids. The germline V gene encodes CDR1 SGHRS and CDR2 YFSETQ. CDR3 loop: CASSLAGTGTDQYF. Written as DNA, the CDR3 is TGCGCCAGCAGCTTGGCAGGGACAGGCACAGACCAGTACTTC.

The V call is TRBV4-3, the J call TRBJ1-1; D gene unclear. This CDR3 region has 14 residues. Trimming stripped 0 bases from V and 5 bases from J, with 10 bases between. The germline V gene encodes CDR1 LGHNA and CDR2 YSLEER. CDR3 nucleotide sequence: TGCGCCAGCAGCCAAGAGTGGCTCGGGACTGAAGCTTTCTTT. Amino acids: CASSQEWLGTEAFF.

The chain employs TRBV14 and TRBJ2-4; 11 bases are a match to TRBD2. This CDR3 comprises 18 residues. With V trimmed by 0 bases and J by 8 bases, 12 bases remained unmatched. The germline V gene encodes CDR1 SGHDN and CDR2 FVKESK. CDR3 residues: CASSQDWLAGGRLDIQYF. The CDR3 region has the DNA TGTGCCAGCAGCCAAGATTGGTTAGCGGGAGGGCGTTTGGACATTCAGTACTTC. The full variable domain, with the rest looked up from reference TRBV14 and TRBJ2-4, is EAGVTQFPSHSVIEKGQTVTLRCDPISGHDNLYWYRRVMGKEIKFLLHFVKESKQDESGMPNNRFLAERTGGTYSTLKVQPAELEDSGVYFCASSQDWLAGGRLDIQYFGAGTRLSVL.

V and J are TRBV11-3 and TRBJ2-7; a possible D gene is TRBD1 (5 bases). Trimming removed 3 bases at V and 7 bases at J, with 7 bases between. Germline loops: CDR1 SGHNT, CDR2 YENEEA. This CDR3 comprises 11 residues. The CDR3 nucleotides are TGTGCCAGCAGCTTCGACAGAGAGCAGTACTTC. Its protein is CASSFDREQYF.

The chain combines TRBV2 with TRBJ2-7, with 9 bases that match TRBD1. This CDR3 has 14 residues. Germline values: CDR1 SNHLY, CDR2 FYNNEI. Trimming cost V 3 bases and J 3 bases; bases outside gene matches: 3. CDR3 amino acids: CASSDGTGFYEQYF. DNA of the CDR3: TGTGCCAGCAGTGATGGGACAGGGTTCTACGAGCAGTACTTC.

CDR3 region: CASSTGTGVGAFF. CDR3 coding DNA: TGTGCCAGCAGCACCGGGACAGGGGTGGGAGCTTTCTTT. V is TRBV21-1 and J is TRBJ1-1; the D call of TRBD1 is as the table states it, not checked on the DNA. TRBV21-1 is flagged as a pseudogene. CDR3 length: 13 amino acids.

V is TRBV30 and J is TRBJ2-7; TRBD1 matches at 8 bases. CDR3 length equals 16 residues. CDR1 is GTSNPN, CDR2 SVGIG, per germline (reference sequence). The trim removed 0 bases at V and 2 bases at J, leaving 9 bases unmatched. The CDR3 sequence is CAWSVPSGGYPYEQYF. Written as DNA, the CDR3 is TGTGCCTGGAGTGTACCTTCAGGGGGCTATCCCTACGAGCAGTACTTC.

This chain's CDR3 is CATSYETPDLGTDTQYF. CDR3 DNA: TGTGCCACCAGCTATGAAACCCCCGACCTTGGCACAGATACGCAGTATTTT. The J gene is TRBJ2-3, the V gene TRBV15, with D uncertain. The CDR3 spans 17 residues. Trimming pared 5 bases from V and 1 base from J, leaving 19 bases between. The V gene's germline CDR1 is LNHNV and CDR2 YYDKDF (reference sequence). Full variable domain (remainder filled in from reference TRBV15 and TRBJ2-3): DAMVIQNPRYQVTQFGKPVTLSCSQTLNHNVMYWYQQKSSQAPKLLFHYYDKDFNNEADTPDNFQSRRPNTSFCFLDIRSPGLGDTAMYLCATSYETPDLGTDTQYFGPGTRLTVL.

This clone has only a few counts. The chain couples TRBV5-1 to TRBJ1-6; 7 bases are shared with TRBD1. The CDR3 runs to 14 residues. CDR1 and CDR2 (germline): SGHRS, YFSETQ. V was clipped by 4 bases and J by 7 bases; unmatched bases: 5. CDR3 sequence (DNA): TGCGCCAGCAGCGACGTACAGGGGAATTCACCCCTCCACTTT. This codes for CASSDVQGNSPLHF.